A single sample gave rise to the 22 T cell receptor beta chains below, sequenced in a study of metastatic and nonmetastatic thyroid tumors. No treatment had been given to any patient before thyroid surgery. TCRdb used MiXCR to call clones anew from the PCR reads. The data contain roughly 18,000 clones, 25% to 35% of them singletons. The specimen sequenced was tumor tissue. Source of these receptors: a female donor with papillary thyroid cancer or a benign thyroid nodule (not recorded which). Some clones in this sample may be carry-over from other donors' samples.

The chain employs TRBV6-5 and TRBJ2-7; 7 positions agree with TRBD1. The junction had 5 bases not matched to a gene; V was cut back by 5 bases and J by 4 bases. Germline CDR1 reads MNHEY; CDR2 reads SVGAGI. This CDR3 has 13 residues. In DNA, the CDR3 is TGTGCCAGCAGTAGGGACAGAGGTTACGAGCAGTACTTC. It encodes CASSRDRGYEQYF.

The CDR3 spells CASSAGTQADTQYF. The CDR3 nucleotides are TGTGCCAGCAGCGCCGGGACCCAGGCAGATACGCAGTATTTT. V is TRBV7-2 and J is TRBJ2-3; D may correspond to TRBD1 or TRBD2 (5 bases each). V lost 5 bases and J lost 4, with 13 bases in between. CDR3 length: 14 amino acids. Germline V gene sequence: CDR1 SGHTA, CDR2 FQGNSA. The variable domain in full, with the rest retrieved from reference TRBV7-2 and TRBJ2-3, is GAGVSQSPSNKVTEKGKDVELRCDPISGHTALYWYRQSLGQGLEFLIYFQGNSAPDKSGLPSDRFSAERTGGSVSTLTIQRTQQEDSAVYLCASSAGTQADTQYFGPGTRLTVL.

The chain employs TRBV7-2 and TRBJ1-2, with D perhaps TRBD1 (5 bases). The CDR3 consists of 13 residues. The V gene's germline CDR1 is SGHTA and CDR2 FQGNSA. Trimming left V 3 bases short and J 8 bases short, with 13 bases between. This CDR3 is CASSFGGGGGYTF. CDR3 coding DNA: TGTGCCAGCAGCTTTGGGGGGGGAGGCGGCTACACCTTC.

The chain recombines TRBV6-1 with TRBJ2-7, with D possibly called TRBD1 or TRBD2 (5 bases each). The CDR3 totals 16 residues. Deletions cut 5 bases from V and 0 bases from J, with 17 bases between. Germline V CDR1 and CDR2: MNHNS, SASEGT. The CDR3 here is CASSRGTPTLSYEQYF. CDR3 bases: TGTGCCAGCAGTAGAGGGACGCCAACCCTCTCCTACGAGCAGTACTTC.

This clone showed up just a few times. CDR3 in DNA: TGTGCCAGCAGCGTTGCGGTCGGGCCTTTCTACGAGCAGTACTTC. It yields the protein CASSVAVGPFYEQYF. The rearrangement links TRBV12-3 or TRBV12-4 to TRBJ2-7; D is unclear. With 6 bases removed from V and 3 bases from J, the gap between germline ends came to 18 bases. CDR3 length: 15 amino acids.

This clone has a handful of counts. The genes are TRBV28 and TRBJ2-7; 10 bases line up with TRBD2. The CDR3 length is 19 residues. J lost 2 bases, V lost 6 bases, and 19 bases had no gene match. The germline gives CDR1 MDHEN, CDR2 SYDVKM. The CDR3 nucleotides are TGTGCCAGCAGCCCTGGATGGGGACTAGCGCGTAATACCCCCTACGAGCAGTACTTC. Encoded protein: CASSPGWGLARNTPYEQYF. The variable domain in full, completed from reference TRBV28 and TRBJ2-7, reads DVKVTQSSRYLVKRTGEKVFLECVQDMDHENMFWYRQDPGLGLRLIYFSYDVKMKEKGDIPEGYSVSREKKERFSLILESASTNQTSMYLCASSPGWGLARNTPYEQYFGPGTRLTVT.

Ten or more counts support this clone. The CDR3 coding sequence is TGTGCCAGCAGCCAAGAGGAACAGCTAGATCAGCCCCAGCATTTT. This encodes CASSQEEQLDQPQHF. The V gene is TRBV3-1, the J gene TRBJ1-5; D gene ambiguous. This CDR3 spans 15 amino acids. Germline V CDR1 and CDR2: LGHDT, YNNKEL (reference sequence). Trimming shortened V by 0 bases and J by 5 bases, and 11 bases separated the two germline ends.

This rearrangement joins TRBV7-2 to TRBJ2-2; 9 bases line up with TRBD2. Germline V gives CDR1 SGHTA, CDR2 FQGNSA. The CDR3 is made up of 15 amino acids. After removal of 6 bases from V and 5 bases from J, the junction contained 7 bases not matched to a gene. This chain's CDR3 is CASRWLAGNTGELFF. Written as DNA, the CDR3 is TGTGCCAGCAGATGGCTAGCGGGAAATACCGGGGAGCTGTTTTTT.

This clone has a handful of counts. This chain joins TRBV12-3 or TRBV12-4 and TRBJ1-2; tentatively, D is TRBD1 (6 bases). There are 15 residues in the CDR3. V was cut by 5 bases and J by 4 bases, with 17 bases left in between. The CDR3 region has the DNA TGTGCCAGCAGTGCCCGCCGGGACATACCCTATGGCTACACCTTC. It yields the protein CASSARRDIPYGYTF.

This chain uses TRBV4-1 with TRBJ1-5; perhaps TRBD1 as D (5 bases). V gave up 3 bases and J gave up 0 bases, with 9 bases separating them. CDR1 MGHRA and CDR2 YSYEKL come from the germline V gene. This CDR3 is built from 15 residues. The CDR3 DNA is TGCGCCAGCAGCCAGGGGACGAATAGCAATCAGCCCCAGCATTTT. This encodes CASSQGTNSNQPQHF.

This clone has only a few counts. The chain joins TRBV14 to TRBJ2-7, with D perhaps TRBD2 (7 bases). Trimming removed 4 bases from V and 3 bases from J, with 13 bases in between. CDR3 length equals 14 residues. Germline V lookup: CDR1 SGHDN, CDR2 FVKESK. The CDR3: CASSPWGGGYEQYF. CDR3 DNA: TGTGCCAGCAGCCCCTGGGGAGGGGGCTACGAGCAGTACTTC.

This clone turned up a few times. V usage is TRBV6-1 and J usage is TRBJ1-1; D gene ambiguous. Deletions cut 4 bases from V and 1 base from J, with 13 bases between. This CDR3 has 15 residues. Germline-derived CDR1 and CDR2 are MNHNS and SASEGT. The CDR3 region has the DNA TGTGCCAGCAGTGGGGAGCTGGAGCCGAACACTGAAGCTTTCTTT. Amino acids: CASSGELEPNTEAFF.

In its sample, this clone was seen many times. The conserved closing phenylalanine or tryptophan is absent in this CDR3, likely reflecting a read error. The rearrangement uses TRBV19 and TRBJ2-7; tentative D call: TRBD2 (5 bases). The length of the CDR3 is 15 residues. Looked up from germline, CDR1 is LNHDA and CDR2 is SQIVND (reference sequence). The V end lost 5 bases, the J end lost 2 bases, and 16 bases lay between the germline ends. The CDR3 protein is CASSFGLAEPYEQYS. The CDR3 DNA follows: TGTGCCAGTAGTTTTGGACTGGCGGAACCCTACGAGCAGTACTCC.

This sequence joins TRBV6-5 and TRBJ2-7; D call uncertain. Germline values: CDR1 MNHEY, CDR2 SVGAGI. V lost 4 bases and J 2 bases, leaving 6 bases between the germline ends. The CDR3 consists of 12 residues. CDR3 nucleotides: TGTGCCAGCAGTTCGAACCCCTACGAGCAGTACTTC. Protein product: CASSSNPYEQYF.

V and J are TRBV12-3 or TRBV12-4 and TRBJ2-3; 9 bases match TRBD2. The CDR3 is 16 amino acids. V shed 2 bases, J shed 4 bases, and the junction held 7 bases outside the gene matches. CDR3 sequence (DNA): TGTGCCAGCAGTTTATCGGCGGGGGGGCCCCCAGATACGCAGTATTTT. Translating it yields CASSLSAGGPPDTQYF.

This clone was detected only a few times. This chain joins TRBV6-1 and TRBJ1-5, with D perhaps TRBD1 (6 bases). Trimming took 5 bases from V and 0 from J, leaving 11 bases between them. The CDR3 is made up of 15 amino acids. Looked up from germline, CDR1 is MNHNS and CDR2 is SASEGT. The CDR3 DNA follows: TGTGCCAGCAGTTCAACAGGGAATAGCAATCAGCCCCAGCATTTT. It encodes CASSSTGNSNQPQHF.

This clone was seen a few times. This sequence joins TRBV5-1 and TRBJ2-3, with TRBD1 matching 8 bases. Germline CDR1 and CDR2: SGHRS and YFSETQ. CDR3 length equals 16 residues. V lost 4 bases to trimming and J lost 0 bases; unmatched junction nucleotides: 7. The CDR3 sequence: CASSTRTGTSTDTQYF. The CDR3, as DNA: TGCGCCAGCAGCACCCGGACAGGGACTAGCACAGATACGCAGTATTTT.

This clone was detected only a few times. The genes are TRBV18 and TRBJ2-5; the D call may be TRBD1 or TRBD2 (5 bases each). CDR1 KGHSH and CDR2 LQKENI come from the germline V gene. Trimming removed 6 bases at V and 4 bases at J, with 15 bases between. The length of the CDR3 is 14 residues. This CDR3 is CASSPGAGRETQYF. The CDR3, as DNA: TGTGCCAGCTCCCCCGGGGCGGGTCGAGAGACCCAGTACTTC.

This clone was observed a single time. DNA for the CDR3: TGCAGTGGCCAACAGGGGTGGAACACTGAAGCTTTCTTT. Translated, it gives CSGQQGWNTEAFF. This chain links TRBV20-1 with TRBJ1-1; 7 nucleotides match TRBD1. Trimming took 7 bases from V and 1 from J; bases not matched to a gene: 6. Looked up from germline, CDR1 is DFQATT and CDR2 is SNEGSKA (reference sequence). This CDR3 comprises 13 residues.

By share, this clone counts as medium-sized. This chain joins TRBV6-2 or TRBV6-3 and TRBJ1-2; D is possibly TRBD1 (6 bases). The CDR3 contains 12 residues. Germline CDR1 MNHEY, CDR2 SVGEGT. V lost 6 bases to trimming and J lost 8 bases, with 13 bases between them. The CDR3 coding sequence is TGTGCCAGCAGCCAACAGGGTTGGGGCTACACCTTC. This encodes CASSQQGWGYTF.

By frequency in the sample, this clone is medium-sized. This chain joins TRBV10-3 and TRBJ1-6, with TRBD1 as a possible D gene (6 bases). CDR1 ENHRY and CDR2 SYGVKD come from the germline V gene. V lost 10 bases to trimming and J lost 7 bases, with 14 bases between them. This CDR3 region has 13 residues. The CDR3 sequence is CATSGVANSPLHF. The DNA for the CDR3 is TGTGCCACCTCAGGGGTCGCAAATTCACCCCTCCACTTT.

This clone showed up just a few times. The chain is built from TRBV6-2 or TRBV6-3 and TRBJ2-7, with 13 nucleotides matching TRBD2. This CDR3 comprises 15 residues. Germline V lookup: CDR1 MNHEY, CDR2 SVGEGT. J was trimmed by 6 bases and V by 8 bases; bases with no gene match: 10. CDR3 bases: TGTGCCAGCTGCTACGGACTAGCGGGAGAGGGCGAGCAGTACTTC. This encodes CASCYGLAGEGEQYF.